The 26 T cell receptor beta chains in this list originate from one sample, sequenced in a study of post-analysis software for immune sequencing data. Study-wide results and limits: Controls had lower frequencies than patients of about 5 TRBV segments, which included TRBV5-6, TRBV5-1 and TRBV20-1.

cDNA libraries for TCR beta contained unique molecular identifiers. TCRdb ran MiXCR on the PCR reads and lists one entry per CDR3 protein. Of over 700,000 distinct CDR3 sequences listed, around 27% are singletons. Antigens for these TCRs are unknown. Sample: blood. These receptors all come from a girl aged 10 to 17 with multiple sclerosis.

A word on this clonotype: A single base separates this from a much larger clone, so it may be a read error. The chain combines TRBV28 with TRBJ2-4, with 10 bases matching TRBD1. The DNA end favors TRBJ2-7, so the J call may be wrong. The CDR3 runs 11 residues. Germline loops: CDR1 MDHEN, CDR2 SYDVKM. This CDR3 reads CAGQGGNEQYF. CDR3 coding DNA: TGTGCCGGACAGGGGGGGAACGAGCAGTACTTC.

This clonotype was picked up a small number of times. The chain uses TRBV20-1 and TRBJ2-4; D may be TRBD1 or TRBD2 (7 bases each). The CDR3 is made up of 14 amino acids. V gave up 0 bases and J gave up 8 bases, with 14 bases separating them. CDR1 and CDR2 (germline): DFQATT, SNEGSKA (reference sequence). The CDR3 DNA reads as TGCAGTGCTAGAGAGCCGACAGGGAGGGACATTCAGTACTTC. It specifies CSAREPTGRDIQYF.

The chain uses TRBV29-1 and TRBJ1-1, with D hard to call. Trimming pared 8 bases from V and 10 bases from J, leaving 17 bases between. Germline lookup yields CDR1 SQVTM and CDR2 ANQGSEA. The CDR3 runs to 11 residues. The CDR3 spells CSIVGEGRAFF. The CDR3 DNA is TGCAGCATTGTTGGGGAGGGCCGAGCTTTCTTT.

V and J are TRBV29-1 and TRBJ1-2; maybe TRBD1 (5 bases). In germline, CDR1 is SQVTM, CDR2 ANQGSEA. Trimming took off 7 bases at V and 7 bases at J, with 16 bases between the two ends. This CDR3 is 12 amino acids long. CDR3 amino acids: CSAGAGITGYTF. The CDR3 DNA reads as TGCAGCGCCGGGGCCGGGATTACTGGCTACACCTTC.

This clonotype was seen a handful of times. This rearrangement joins TRBV2 to TRBJ1-6, with 7 nucleotides matching TRBD1. From germline, CDR1 is SNHLY and CDR2 FYNNEI. This CDR3 has 14 amino acids. The V and J ends lost 6 bases and 7 bases, in that order; junction bases with no gene match: 6. The CDR3 sequence is CASRGQLRNSPLHF. The DNA for the CDR3 is TGTGCCAGCAGGGGACAGTTAAGGAATTCACCCCTCCACTTT.

This clonotype was observed at least ten times. The chain combines TRBV29-1 with TRBJ2-7, with D possibly matching TRBD1 (6 bases). Germline V CDR1 and CDR2: SQVTM, ANQGSEA. V gave up 6 bases and J gave up 0 bases, with 12 bases separating them. This CDR3 comprises 13 residues. The CDR3 sequence is CSVAGTSSYEQYF. CDR3 DNA: TGCAGCGTCGCCGGGACAAGCTCCTACGAGCAGTACTTC.

The chain combines TRBV27 with TRBJ2-7, with 8 positions matching TRBD2. This CDR3 comprises 15 residues. The V segment lost 0 bases and the J segment 0 bases; nucleotides outside the gene matches: 1. Germline CDR1 is MNHEY and CDR2 is SMNVEV (reference sequence). The CDR3 protein is CASSLSGTSSYEQYF. The CDR3 DNA is TGTGCCAGCAGTTTATCCGGGACTAGCTCCTACGAGCAGTACTTC.

This clonotype has just a few counts. The rearrangement joins TRBV7-6 to TRBJ2-7; D remains unclear. Germline assignment: CDR1 SGHVS and CDR2 FNYEAQ. The CDR3 sequence is 15 residues long. Trimming pared 1 base from V and 2 bases from J, leaving 12 bases between. The chain's CDR3 is CASSLEAKSTYEQYF. The CDR3, as DNA: TGTGCCAGCAGCTTAGAGGCGAAATCGACCTACGAGCAGTACTTC.

The genes are TRBV20-1 and TRBJ2-7; 7 bases match TRBD1. V gave up 1 base and J gave up 10 bases; unmatched junction bases: 13. This CDR3 has 14 amino acids. Germline V lookup: CDR1 DFQATT, CDR2 SNEGSKA (reference sequence). The CDR3 DNA sequence: TGCAGTGCTAGAGTCCGGGACAGCGGCGATAACCAGTACTTC. This gives the protein CSARVRDSGDNQYF.

The J gene is TRBJ1-2, the V gene TRBV7-3, with D tentatively TRBD1 (6 bases). The V and J ends lost 5 bases and 4 bases respectively, with 20 bases between them. The CDR3 consists of 16 residues. Germline-derived CDR1 and CDR2 are SGHTA and FQGTGA. The CDR3 coding sequence is TGTGCCAGCAGCGCGACCGGGGACACCTCATTCTATGGCTACACCTTC. This translates into CASSATGDTSFYGYTF.

This chain joins TRBV10-3 and TRBJ2-3; no clear D. Trimming took off 6 bases at V and 0 bases at J, with 13 bases between the two ends. This CDR3 is built from 15 residues. Germline V gene lookup returns CDR1 ENHRY and CDR2 SYGVKD. As DNA, the CDR3 is TGTGCCATCAGGGCATCAGGAACTAGCACAGATACGCAGTATTTT. Translating it yields CAIRASGTSTDTQYF.

As concerns this clonotype: The CDR3 does not end in the conserved phenylalanine or tryptophan, so this is likely a read error. V usage is TRBV3-1 and J usage is TRBJ2-1; D remains unclear. This CDR3 spans 15 amino acids. Per germline, CDR1 LGHDT and CDR2 YNNKEL (reference sequence). The germline V and J ends were trimmed by 2 bases and 2 bases, with 10 bases remaining between them. The CDR3 DNA sequence: TGTGCCAGCAGCCAATCCCCTGGGCCCTACAATGAGCAGTTCCTC. Its protein product is CASSQSPGPYNEQFL.

This clonotype was detected a few times. The chain joins TRBV28 to TRBJ2-3; D tentatively fits TRBD1 or TRBD2 (6 bases each). Deletions cut 4 bases from V and 4 bases from J, with 21 bases between. The CDR3 has 17 amino acids. In germline, CDR1 is MDHEN, CDR2 SYDVKM. As DNA, the CDR3 is TGTGCCAGCAGTTCGCCAACCGTCGGGGGCGGGGCAGATACGCAGTATTTT. Translating gives CASSSPTVGGGADTQYF.

This clonotype was seen repeatedly, ten times or more. The chain uses TRBV10-3 and TRBJ2-1; D assignment may be TRBD1 or TRBD2 (5 bases each). With 6 bases removed from V and 10 bases from J, the gap between germline ends came to 19 bases. There are 14 residues in the CDR3. Germline lookup yields CDR1 ENHRY and CDR2 SYGVKD. The CDR3 DNA follows: TGTGCCATCAGGTCGGGGCTACAAAACCTCGAGCAGTTCTTC. Protein product: CAIRSGLQNLEQFF.

In this sample, this clonotype turned up a few times. As DNA, the CDR3 is TGTGCCAGCAGCGACACCGCCGGGAGTGGCTACGATACGCAGTATTTT. It is translated as CASSDTAGSGYDTQYF. The V call is TRBV6-1, the J call TRBJ2-3; a weak D match, TRBD2 (6 bases). Germline V gives CDR1 MNHNS, CDR2 SASEGT. This CDR3 comprises 16 residues. V lost 6 bases and J 6 bases, leaving 22 bases between the germline ends.

This clonotype was detected once. The CDR3 loop reads CSSSGRGEQFF. The CDR3 bases are TGCAGCTCCTCTGGGCGTGGTGAGCAGTTCTTC. The rearrangement uses TRBV20-1 and TRBJ2-1; no clear D gene. This CDR3 is built from 11 residues. The germline CDR1 and CDR2 sequences are DFQATT and SNEGSKA (reference sequence).

J is TRBJ1-6 and V is TRBV5-1; D gene uncertain. The CDR3 is 14 amino acids. V dropped 4 bases and J dropped 8 bases, with 13 bases sitting between them. The germline V gene has CDR1 SGHRS and CDR2 YFSETQ. The CDR3 is CASSEGSPDSPLHF. The DNA of the CDR3 is TGCGCCAGCAGCGAAGGGAGCCCAGATTCACCCCTCCACTTT.

Notes on this clonotype: A much larger clone lies one base from this, so it may be a read error. V gene TRBV7-8 combines with J gene TRBJ2-7, with 9 bases lining up with TRBD2. The CDR3 has 16 residues. With 4 bases clipped from V and 12 bases from J, the junction kept 19 bases outside the gene matches. CDR1 is SGHVS, CDR2 FQNEAQ, per germline. The CDR3 DNA reads as TGTGCCAGCAGCTCGGGAGGCGGGGGGGTGGAAGAGACCCGGTACTTC. This translates into CASSSGGGGVEETRYF. Full variable domain (missing parts from reference TRBV7-8 and TRBJ2-7): GAGVSQSPRYKVAKRGQDVALRCDPISGHVSLFWYQQALGQGPEFLTYFQNEAQLDKSGLPSDRFFAERPEGSVSTLKIQRTQQEDSAVYLCASSSGGGGVEETRYFGPGTRLTVT.

CDR3 protein: CAIKGQGANEQFF. CDR3 in DNA: TGTGCCATCAAGGGACAGGGGGCCAATGAGCAGTTCTTC. The rearrangement joins TRBV10-3 to TRBJ2-1; 12 bases agree with TRBD1. The V gene's germline CDR1 is ENHRY and CDR2 SYGVKD. V dropped 7 bases and J dropped 6; count of bases not matched to a gene: 1. The CDR3 sequence is 13 residues long.

The CDR3 reads CASSFGADSGEKLFF. The CDR3 DNA is TGCGCCAGCAGCTTCGGGGCAGACTCCGGTGAAAAACTGTTTTTT. J is TRBJ1-4 and V is TRBV5-1; D possibly corresponds to TRBD1 (5 bases). In germline, CDR1 is SGHRS, CDR2 YFSETQ. This CDR3 has 15 amino acids. The germline V and J ends were trimmed by 2 bases and 7 bases, with 15 bases remaining between them.

DNA for the CDR3: TGTGCCATCGGATCCCGGGAGGGCCCCACCGGGGAGCTGTTTTTT. It specifies CAIGSREGPTGELFF. The chain uses TRBV10-3 and TRBJ2-2, with 8 bases identical to TRBD2. V gave up 8 bases and J gave up 4 bases; unmatched junction bases: 9. CDR3 length equals 15 residues. CDR1 and CDR2 from the germline V gene are ENHRY and SYGVKD.

J is TRBJ2-7 and V is TRBV11-2; 10 bases map to TRBD2. The CDR3 is 15 residues long. The V gene's germline CDR1 is SGHAT and CDR2 FQNNGV. V lost 3 bases to trimming and J lost 2 bases; unmatched junction nucleotides: 4. Here the CDR3 reads CASSFGTSGTYEQYF. CDR3 bases: TGTGCCAGCAGCTTCGGAACTAGCGGGACCTACGAGCAGTACTTC.

This clonotype was detected a few times. The rearrangement links TRBV7-6 to TRBJ2-5; D is undetermined. The length of the CDR3 is 16 residues. The germline V gene has CDR1 SGHVS and CDR2 FNYEAQ. V was shortened by 5 bases and J by 4 bases, with 20 bases between the two germline ends. CDR3 in amino acids: CASSPASEVGRETQYF. DNA for the CDR3: TGTGCCAGCAGCCCCGCGTCTGAAGTCGGGCGAGAGACCCAGTACTTC.

This clonotype was seen repeatedly, ten times or more. V and J are TRBV12-3 or TRBV12-4 and TRBJ2-5; D tentatively reads TRBD1 or TRBD2 (5 bases each). The CDR3 runs to 15 residues. Trimming took 6 bases from V and 5 from J, leaving 19 bases between them. In DNA form, the CDR3 reads TGTGCCAGCAGCCCCAAACTAGGGGTAATGGAGACCCAGTACTTC. It encodes CASSPKLGVMETQYF.

The chain couples TRBV28 to TRBJ2-3; D may be TRBD1 (6 bases). This CDR3 comprises 16 residues. The V end was cut by 5 bases, the J end by 0 bases, with 15 bases between. Germline loops: CDR1 MDHEN, CDR2 SYDVKM. CDR3 loop: CASSGAKRGSTDTQYF. CDR3 DNA sequence: TGTGCCAGCAGTGGCGCAAAAAGGGGGAGCACAGATACGCAGTATTTT.

The V and J genes are TRBV20-1 and TRBJ2-1, with 7 nucleotides matching TRBD1. CDR1 and CDR2 from the germline V gene are DFQATT and SNEGSKA (reference sequence). V shed 5 bases, J shed 7 bases, and the junction held 14 bases outside the gene matches. The CDR3 has 15 amino acids. CDR3 nucleotides: TGCAGTGCTGAACGGACAGGCGCCCCGGTTAATGAGCAGTTCTTC. It translates to CSAERTGAPVNEQFF.